The text below deals with one T cell receptor beta chain. Peripheral blood CD8+ and CD4+ T cells were profiled by TCR beta sequencing. TEMRA cells were FACS-enriched, and CD8+ and CD4+ T cells were isolated negatively. The data were taken from a study of CD8 T cells in Susac syndrome. RNA amounts of about 0.45 to 1 ug underwent reverse transcription with random hexamers. TCRdb used MiXCR to reprocess the immunoSEQ multiplex PCR reads, holding one entry per CDR3 protein. The sample records a few hundred thousand distinct CDR3 sequences, 92% being singletons. Input material: CD4+ T cells from PBMCs. The TCR sequence derives from a human donor with multiple sclerosis.

The CDR3: CASSLTSGQNTIYF. The CDR3 bases are TGTGCCAGCAGTTTGACCTCGGGACAAAACACCATATATTTT. This rearrangement joins TRBV12-3 or TRBV12-4 to TRBJ1-3; possible D gene TRBD1, 6 bases. The CDR3 extends over 14 amino acids. V lost 3 bases and J lost 6, with 12 bases in between.